Each of the 8 T cell receptor beta chains below was sequenced from the same sample in a study of B cell selection in AIRE deficiency (dated by TCRdb to the late 2010s). Library generation was performed with the immunoSEQ multiplex PCR assay. Drawn from immuneACCESS, this table holds only the in-frame rearrangements with V and J called that TCRdb kept. Clones are partly lost; checked studies trace under half to an unresolved V gene and leave the rest unexplained. This sample is represented by tens of thousands of clones; about nine tenths of them were singletons. Roughly 1.5% of the sample comes from the top ten. For sorting, regulatory T cells were defined as CD4+CD25hiCD127low/negative cells. Sequenced sample: CD4+CD25+ Tregs sorted from PBMCs. The receptors shown here come from a human donor in good health.

The V call is TRBV19, the J call TRBJ2-3, with 9 bases aligning to TRBD1. The CDR3 contains 15 residues. CDR1 and CDR2 (germline): LNHDA, SQIVND (reference sequence). The trim removed 5 bases at V and 8 bases at J, leaving 11 bases unmatched. The CDR3 DNA reads as TGTGCCAGTAGTGTCCGGGACAGGGCTTCAGTTACGCAGTATTTT. It encodes CASSVRDRASVTQYF.

CDR3 sequence: CASRVLVVDTQYF. The CDR3 nucleotides read TGTGCCAGCAGGGTACTAGTTGTGGATACGCAGTATTTT. J is TRBJ2-3 and V is TRBV2; D is possibly TRBD2 (5 bases). V was trimmed by 6 bases and J by 6 bases, leaving 13 bases between them. Germline lookup yields CDR1 SNHLY and CDR2 FYNNEI. CDR3 length equals 13 residues. Supplemented by reference TRBV2 and TRBJ2-3, the full variable domain reads EPEVTQTPSHQVTQMGQEVILRCVPISNHLYFYWYRQILGQKVEFLVSFYNNEISEKSEIFDDQFSVERPDGSNFTLKIRSTKLEDSAMYFCASRVLVVDTQYFGPGTRLTVL.

The chain combines TRBV19 with TRBJ2-1; a weak D match, TRBD1 (6 bases). V was shortened by 3 bases and J by 0 bases, with 9 bases between the two germline ends. This CDR3 contains 15 residues. The germline gives CDR1 LNHDA, CDR2 SQIVND (reference sequence). This CDR3 reads CASSMAQGSYNEQFF. In nucleotides, the CDR3 is TGTGCCAGTAGTATGGCACAGGGCTCCTACAATGAGCAGTTCTTC. Filled out from reference TRBV19 and TRBJ2-1, the complete variable domain reads DGGITQSPKYLFRKEGQNVTLSCEQNLNHDAMYWYRQDPGQGLRLIYYSQIVNDFQKGDIAEGYSVSREKKESFPLTVTSAQKNPTAFYLCASSMAQGSYNEQFFGPGTRLTVL.

This clone was counted a single time. J is TRBJ1-1 and V is TRBV12-1; TRBD1 is the table's D call and was not checked against the DNA. TRBV12-1 is annotated as a pseudogene. The CDR3 sequence is 15 residues long. CDR3 amino acids: CASSFAGGGNTEAFF. In DNA, the CDR3 is TGTGCCAGCAGCTTTGCAGGGGGTGGAAACACTGAAGCTTTCTTT.

V usage is TRBV27 and J usage is TRBJ2-5; D gene uncertain. The ends were cut back, 10 bases at V and 2 bases at J, with 14 bases in the middle. Germline loops: CDR1 MNHEY, CDR2 SMNVEV (reference sequence). The CDR3 sequence is 13 residues long. CDR3 sequence (DNA): TGTGCCACGGCAGGATGGGATCAAGAGACCCAGTACTTC. Protein product: CATAGWDQETQYF.

V gene TRBV6-5 combines with J gene TRBJ2-5, with 8 nucleotides matching TRBD2. With 8 bases clipped from V and 2 bases from J, the junction kept 10 bases outside the gene matches. Germline V CDR1 and CDR2: MNHEY, SVGAGI. The length of the CDR3 is 15 residues. In nucleotides, the CDR3 is TGTGCCAGCCGTAGCCCGGGACTAGGACAAGAGACCCAGTACTTC. Protein sequence: CASRSPGLGQETQYF.

CDR3 amino acids: CASSLELAITDTQYF. CDR3 DNA: TGTGCCAGCAGCTTGGAGCTAGCGATCACAGATACGCAGTATTTT. The rearrangement links TRBV5-6 to TRBJ2-3; TRBD2 is a possible D gene (6 bases). Trimming stripped 0 bases from V and 2 bases from J, with 10 bases between. CDR1 and CDR2 (germline): SGHDT, YYEEEE. This CDR3 is built from 15 residues.

The chain uses TRBV11-2 and TRBJ1-1, with D perhaps TRBD1 (6 bases). Germline V gene data show CDR1 as SGHAT and CDR2 as FQNNGV. The CDR3 loop spans 16 amino acids. Trimming took off 0 bases at V and 1 base at J, with 12 bases between the two ends. In DNA form, the CDR3 reads TGTGCCAGCAGCTTAGAGCCAGGGGCGAGGAACACTGAAGCTTTCTTT. Translating it yields CASSLEPGARNTEAFF. The variable domain in full, with the rest retrieved from reference TRBV11-2 and TRBJ1-1, is EAGVAQSPRYKIIEKRQSVAFWCNPISGHATLYWYQQILGQGPKLLIQFQNNGVVDDSQLPKDRFSAERLKGVDSTLKIQPAKLEDSAVYLCASSLEPGARNTEAFFGQGTRLTVV.